The 2 T cell receptor beta chains below all came from one sample that was sequenced in a study of T-cell reconstitution after alpha-beta-depleted transplantation in children. Unique molecular identifiers were used to barcode this TCRbeta library. MiXCR, run by TCRdb on the PCR reads, gives a single entry per CDR3 protein. The top ten hold roughly 14% of the sample, which has fewer than 750,000 distinct CDR3 sequences, more than 20% seen once. Sample: PBMCs, mostly from graft donor cells, taken 360 days after TCRalphabeta/CD19-depleted stem cell transplant. These TCRs come from a boy in the first two years of life who had a stem cell transplant for acute myeloid leukemia, so the T cells may come from the graft donor.

This chain links TRBV12-3 or TRBV12-4 with TRBJ2-7; TRBD2 might be the D (7 bases). There are 16 residues in the CDR3. V was clipped by 3 bases and J by 3 bases, with 18 bases between them. DNA of the CDR3: TGTGCCAGCAGTTTCCGGCGGGGTAGGGGGGGCTACGAGCAGTACTTC. Amino acids: CASSFRRGRGGYEQYF.

This clonotype appeared many times. This chain links TRBV7-9 with TRBJ2-7, with D possibly being TRBD1 (5 bases). The germline V and J ends were trimmed by 0 bases and 5 bases, with 14 bases remaining between them. The CDR3 has 15 residues. The germline V gene encodes CDR1 SEHNR and CDR2 FQNEAQ (reference sequence). CDR3 region: CASSLARGPRDEQYF. The CDR3 DNA sequence: TGTGCCAGCAGCTTAGCTAGGGGTCCCCGGGACGAGCAGTACTTC.